This T cell receptor beta chain derives from a study of shared clonotypes between healthy human individuals. Study conclusions and caveats: Since donors were few, the genetic and exposure-history diversity represented was limited.

Comment on this clone: The antigen is not known.

The protocol was immunoSEQ multiplex PCR, while the TCRdb copy is restricted to in-frame clones and leaves out a portion. The profile shows some 2.4 million clones, 93% of them singletons. Germline V CDR1 and CDR2: SNHLY, FYNNEI. The V gene lost 6 bases and the J gene lost 3 bases, with 12 bases spanning the gap. This CDR3 has 13 residues. The receptor was isolated from a young man in good health. Some clones in this sample may be carry-over from other donors' samples. The chain recombines TRBV2 with TRBJ2-7; D tentatively reads TRBD1 or TRBD2 (5 bases each). The specimen was naive CD4+ T cells from PBMCs. Stated subset: CD45RA+ positively selected. CDR3 amino acids: CASRRDGFYEQYF. Here the CDR3 DNA reads TGTGCCAGCAGGAGGGACGGATTCTACGAGCAGTACTTC.